The source of this T cell receptor (beta chain) is a study of cytomegalovirus exposure and HLA in healthy donors (dated by TCRdb to about 2017). With respect to the entire study: According to a later analysis, one platform produced both the 120 validation repertoires and the 670 or so repertoires of the first cohort. In addition to the first cohort of about 650 subjects, a separate validation cohort of over 90 different subjects was used. High-throughput TCR immunosequencing, statistical association of individual TCRs with disease status, and machine learning were combined to predict cytomegalovirus infection status. The study aimed to test whether cataloging public T cell receptors could reveal signatures of past pathogen exposure. What the work shows at the level of the full study, not this receptor alone: In vitro tests confirmed that a few of the cytomegalovirus-associated TCR beta chains recognize cytomegalovirus antigens. According to the authors, the approach could potentially be generalized to other disease states and immunological phenotypes. The classifier was reported to diagnose cytomegalovirus status with high specificity and sensitivity in both the original and validation cohorts. Of the cluster scores, 85% to 95% were above 0 in a later analysis, which found that TCRs clustered in the first cohort also tended to co-occur in the 130 or so validation repertoires. A total of some 180 TCR beta chains were listed by the study as associated with cytomegalovirus. All 120 or so repertoires were used to score co-occurrence in the validation cohort in a later analysis, because that analysis had no HLA typing for the cohort. Across donors, most TCR sequences were observed very rarely, whereas some public TCRs were present in many individuals.

Worth noting for this clone: Its antigen remains unidentified. Base qualities are not recorded, but no much larger clone differs from it by a single base.

Library method: the immunoSEQ multiplex PCR assay. The original methods were these. A statistical classification framework was built to diagnose cytomegalovirus status from the catalog of TCR beta chain sequences. TCRdb re-hosts the immuneACCESS table, in-frame sequences only. Its copies lack some clones; in the studies checked, an unresolved V gene accounts for under half of them, and the cause for the rest is not known. For V, J and clone size, that table is used; D and trimming come from the DNA. The sample table holds 250,000 to 350,000 clones, of which 75% to 90% were seen once. The top ten hold approximately 1.1% of the sample. Between the V and J ends, shortened by 1 base and 6 bases respectively, the junction contains 12 bases. The CDR3 sequence holds 15 residues, the cysteine and phenylalanine included. The sequence is cut down to CDR3 DNA, 45 bases in frame from base 1. The germline V gene yields SGHVS for CDR1 and FQNEAQ for CDR2.

The donors were included in the validation cohort of 120 subjects, a group kept apart from the roughly 680-subject first cohort. The source is a woman between 25 and 40 years old in good health and CMV-seropositive. The sequenced material came from PBMCs. Here the chain combines TRBV7-8 and TRBJ2-2; 7 matching bases give a weak D call of TRBD2. The encoded CDR3 is CASSLGRGAAGELFF. The DNA reads as follows: TGTGCCAGCAGCTTAGGCCGGGGGGCGGCCGGGGAGCTGTTTTTT.